The rows below give T cell receptor beta chains drawn from one sample of a study of cytomegalovirus exposure and HLA in healthy donors. Clones were sequenced by immunoSEQ multiplex PCR, and TCRdb holds only the in-frame ones, with some missing. The sample carries more than 250,000 clones, around 87% recorded once. Sequencing used PBMCs. The receptors shown here come from a woman aged 25 to 45 in good health and CMV-seropositive. Each CDR3 is given with its conserved first and last residue. D genes are given only for firm matches. Expanded clones get a size class; other rows say once, few or many, or leave the size out.

-	TRBV2	TRBJ2-1	-	TGTGCCAGCAGCTCGACCGGGAATTACAATGAGCAGTTCTTC	CASSSTGNYNEQFF
-	TRBV11-3	TRBJ2-1	TRBD2	TGTGCCAGCAGCCCCAGTCCGAGGGCCCTAGCGGGAGCATACAATGAGCAGTTCTTC	CASSPSPRALAGAYNEQFF
once	TRBV18	TRBJ2-7	-	TGTGCCAGCTCACCACAAACAGGAACCTACGAGCAGTACTTC	CASSPQTGTYEQYF
-	TRBV6-1	TRBJ1-5	TRBD1	TGTGCCAGCAGCGAACCGGGACAGCAAAGCAATCAGCCCCAGCATTTT	CASSEPGQQSNQPQHF
-	TRBV6-6	TRBJ2-1	-	TGTGCCAGCAGTACCCGGGGCCGCGGGTTCTTC	CASSTRGRGFF
-	TRBV30	TRBJ2-5	TRBD2	TGTGCCTGGAGTGACAGACTAGCGGGGTTTCAAGAGACCCAGTACTTC	CAWSDRLAGFQETQYF
-	TRBV7-9	TRBJ1-1	-	TGTGCCAGCAGCCCAGGGATAGAAGCTTTCTTT	CASSPGIEAFF
few	TRBV5-8	TRBJ1-5	-	TGTGCCAGCAGGGAGGGCCCAAGGATTCAGCCCCAGCATTTT	CASREGPRIQPQHF
-	TRBV30	TRBJ2-1	TRBD2	TGTGCCTGGAGTTTACTAGCGGGAGATGAGCAGTTCTTC	CAWSLLAGDEQFF
few	TRBV4-3	TRBJ2-5	TRBD1	TGCGCCAGCAGCCGTTACGGACAGGGGGCACAAGAGACCCAGTACTTC	CASSRYGQGAQETQYF
-	TRBV4-3	TRBJ2-1	-	TGCGCCAGCAGCATACTTAGGTCCGCCCCCAATGAGCAGTTCTTC	CASSILRSAPNEQFF
-	TRBV4-3	TRBJ2-7	-	TGCGCCAGCAGCCAAGGCCGAAGCTCCTACGAGCAGTACTTC	CASSQGRSSYEQYF
-	TRBV7-2	TRBJ2-1	-	TGTGCCAGCAGCCCAAGAAGGAGGACTCGAGACAATGAGCAGTTCTTC	CASSPRRRTRDNEQFF
few	TRBV5-5	TRBJ2-7	-	TGTGCCAGCAGCCCACAGTCGGGAAGGGACGAGCAGTACTTC	CASSPQSGRDEQYF
few	TRBV5-1	TRBJ1-5	-	TGCGCCAGCAGCTCACCTGGGGGCAGGGCTAGCAATCAGCCCCAGCATTTT	CASSSPGGRASNQPQHF
-	TRBV5-1	TRBJ1-2	TRBD1	TGCGCCAGCAGCCGGGACAGGGTGGGTGGCTACACCTTC	CASSRDRVGGYTF
-	TRBV28	TRBJ1-4	TRBD1	TGTGCCAGCAGTCCCTCGGGACAGGGAACTAAAAAACTGTTTTTT	CASSPSGQGTKKLFF
-	TRBV28	TRBJ2-5	TRBD1	TGTGCCAGCAGTTTATTGGGACAGCCGGCGGAGACCCAGTACTTC	CASSLLGQPAETQYF
-	TRBV4-1	TRBJ2-3	-	TGCGCCAGCAGCCAAGAGTCGGCGGGGCGCACAGATACGCAGTATTTT	CASSQESAGRTDTQYF
-	TRBV4-3	TRBJ2-7	TRBD2	TGCGCCAGCAGCCAAGGCAGAGCGGGAGCAACCTACGAGCAGTACTTC	CASSQGRAGATYEQYF
-	TRBV5-1	TRBJ1-2	TRBD1	TGCGCCAGCAGCTTGGGGACCGGGACAGTGCCCCCGAGTGGCTACACCTTC	CASSLGTGTVPPSGYTF
few	TRBV27	TRBJ1-2	-	-	CASSSSGAGGYTF
-	TRBV5-4	TRBJ2-3	TRBD1	TGTGCCAGCAGCCGGGACAGGGGCACAGATACGCAGTATTTT	CASSRDRGTDTQYF
few	TRBV7-6	TRBJ1-6	-	TGTGCCAGCAGGAGGGGGAATAATTCACCCCTCCACTTT	CASRRGNNSPLHF
-	TRBV27	TRBJ1-2	-	TGTGCCAGCAGTCCGGTCTTGACTAACTATGGCTACACCTTC	CASSPVLTNYGYTF
-	TRBV5-1	TRBJ2-5	-	TGCGCCAGCAGCTTGGGGGGCGCGGAGACCCAGTACTTC	CASSLGGAETQYF
-	TRBV27	TRBJ2-5	-	TGTGCCAGCAGTTTATCTCGGGGTACAGGACAACAAGAGACCCAGTACTTC	CASSLSRGTGQQETQYF
-	TRBV7-9	TRBJ2-7	-	TGTGCCAGCAGCTTAGCGCTAGGGTTAACCTACGAGCAGTACTTC	CASSLALGLTYEQYF
-	TRBV6-5	TRBJ2-7	TRBD1	TGTGCCAGCAGGCGACAGGGGGCAGGGCACGAGCAGTACTTC	CASRRQGAGHEQYF
-	TRBV30	TRBJ2-2	-	TGTGCCTGGAGTCAGACGGGGAACACCGGGGAGCTGTTTTTT	CAWSQTGNTGELFF
-	TRBV5-1	TRBJ1-1	TRBD1	TGCGCCAGCAGCATAGGACAGGGAACTGAAGCTTTCTTT	CASSIGQGTEAFF
-	TRBV28	TRBJ1-2	TRBD1	TGTGCCAGCAGTTTGCCAGGGGGCGGCTATGGCTACACCTTC	CASSLPGGGYGYTF